This TCR beta chain is from a study of blood T cell repertoires in COVID-19. The method was immunoSEQ multiplex PCR; TCRdb's version includes in-frame clones alone and lacks a portion of them. The table records 35,000 to 55,000 clones, roughly 85% of them present only once. The clonotype comes from a woman in her 70s with acute or convalescent COVID-19. Sequencing was performed on peripheral blood.

The CDR3 coding sequence is TGTGCCACCAGCCGAGCCCGGGACAACGAAGATACGCAGTATTTT. Protein sequence: CATSRARDNEDTQYF. V usage is TRBV15 and J usage is TRBJ2-3, with D possibly matching TRBD1 (6 bases). There are 15 residues in the CDR3. Deletions cut 5 bases from V and 5 bases from J, with 17 bases between. Germline V gene sequence: CDR1 LNHNV, CDR2 YYDKDF (reference sequence). Complete variable domain (other parts from reference TRBV15 and TRBJ2-3): DAMVIQNPRYQVTQFGKPVTLSCSQTLNHNVMYWYQQKSSQAPKLLFHYYDKDFNNEADTPDNFQSRRPNTSFCFLDIRSPGLGDTAMYLCATSRARDNEDTQYFGPGTRLTVL.